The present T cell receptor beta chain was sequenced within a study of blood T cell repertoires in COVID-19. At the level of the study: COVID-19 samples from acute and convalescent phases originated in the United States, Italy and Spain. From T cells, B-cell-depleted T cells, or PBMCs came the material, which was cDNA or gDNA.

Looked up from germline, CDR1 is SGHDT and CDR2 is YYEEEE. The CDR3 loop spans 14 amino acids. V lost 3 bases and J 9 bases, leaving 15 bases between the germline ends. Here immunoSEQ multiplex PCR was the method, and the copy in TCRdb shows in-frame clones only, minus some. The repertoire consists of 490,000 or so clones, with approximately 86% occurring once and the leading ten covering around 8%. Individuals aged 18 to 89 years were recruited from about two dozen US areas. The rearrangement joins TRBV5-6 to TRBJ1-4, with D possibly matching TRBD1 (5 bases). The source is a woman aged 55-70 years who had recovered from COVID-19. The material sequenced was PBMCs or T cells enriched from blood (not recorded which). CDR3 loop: CASSSRRVDQKLFF. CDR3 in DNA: TGTGCCAGCAGCTCGCGCAGGGTGGACCAAAAACTGTTTTTT.